The 20 T cell receptor beta chains reported below all come from one sample, sequenced in a study of blood T cell repertoires in COVID-19. The protocol was immunoSEQ multiplex PCR, while the TCRdb copy is restricted to in-frame clones and leaves out a portion. This table has some 300,000 clones, 89% appearing once. Input material: PBMCs or T cells enriched from blood (not recorded which). All receptors derive from a woman between 25 and 40 years old who had recovered from COVID-19.

V usage is TRBV7-9 and J usage is TRBJ1-5; a weak D match, TRBD1 (5 bases). The CDR3 spans 16 residues. Trimming pared 5 bases from V and 0 bases from J, leaving 14 bases between. Germline loops: CDR1 SEHNR, CDR2 FQNEAQ (reference sequence). CDR3 sequence: CASSQGAQYSNQPQHF. The CDR3 DNA is TGTGCCAGCAGCCAAGGGGCCCAGTATAGCAATCAGCCCCAGCATTTT. Full variable domain (remainder filled in from reference TRBV7-9 and TRBJ1-5): DTGVSQNPRHKITKRGQNVTFRCDPISEHNRLYWYRQTLGQGPEFLTYFQNEAQLEKSRLLSDRFSAERPKGSFSTLEIQRTEQGDSAMYLCASSQGAQYSNQPQHFGDGTRLSIL.

The chain uses TRBV25-1 and TRBJ2-7; 8 nucleotides match TRBD2. Germline trimming cut 6 bases from V and 3 bases from J; bases unmatched to any gene: 1. The CDR3 loop spans 12 amino acids. Per germline, CDR1 MGHDK and CDR2 SYGVNS. In DNA form, the CDR3 reads TGTGCCAGCAGACTAGCGGACTACGAGCAGTACTTC. Its translation is CASRLADYEQYF.

V and J are TRBV5-8 and TRBJ1-4; 9 bases are shared with TRBD1. The CDR3 contains 17 residues. The germline V gene encodes CDR1 SGHTS and CDR2 YDEGEE. J gave up 5 bases and V 2 bases, and 10 bases lay outside the gene matches. CDR3 coding DNA: TGTGCCAGCAGCTTTAGAGGGACAGGGTTCTCGAATGAAAAACTGTTTTTT. As protein: CASSFRGTGFSNEKLFF.

Only one count was recorded for this clone. This rearrangement joins TRBV6-5 to TRBJ1-1; TRBD1 might be the D (5 bases). The ends were cut back, 11 bases at V and 1 base at J, with 8 bases in the middle. This CDR3 contains 11 residues. Germline CDR1 and CDR2: MNHEY and SVGAGI. The CDR3 coding sequence is TGTGCCGTTCAGGGGAACACTGAAGCTTTCTTT. Its protein is CAVQGNTEAFF.

V is TRBV28 and J is TRBJ2-7; D gene unclear. This CDR3 spans 14 amino acids. V lost 10 bases, J lost 4 bases, and 20 bases lay in between. The germline gives CDR1 MDHEN, CDR2 SYDVKM. The CDR3 DNA is TGTGCCACTACACCCCCGGAGACCGGATACGAGCAGTACTTC. This encodes CATTPPETGYEQYF.

V is TRBV7-8 and J is TRBJ1-2, with 8 bases fitting TRBD1. The J segment lost 5 bases and the V segment lost 4 bases, leaving 9 bases of the junction unmatched. The CDR3 length is 15 residues. The germline gives CDR1 SGHVS, CDR2 FQNEAQ. CDR3 amino acids: CASSSEGQGAYGYTF. DNA for the CDR3: TGTGCCAGCAGCTCTGAGGGGCAGGGGGCGTATGGCTACACCTTC. The full variable domain, in which reference TRBV7-8 and TRBJ1-2 provide the parts outside the CDR3, is GAGVSQSPRYKVAKRGQDVALRCDPISGHVSLFWYQQALGQGPEFLTYFQNEAQLDKSGLPSDRFFAERPEGSVSTLKIQRTQQEDSAVYLCASSSEGQGAYGYTFGSGTRLTVV.

The V and J genes are TRBV7-6 and TRBJ2-1, with D maybe TRBD1 (7 bases). Germline CDR1 SGHVS, CDR2 FNYEAQ. V was pared by 6 bases and J by 8 bases, with 14 bases between. This CDR3 comprises 13 residues. CDR3 DNA: TGTGCCAGCAGGCAGACAGGGAGGCATGAGCAGTTCTTC. Protein: CASRQTGRHEQFF.

The chain uses TRBV7-2 and TRBJ2-7; the match to TRBD2 covers 11 bases. The CDR3 loop spans 15 amino acids. The ends lost 4 bases at V and 8 bases at J; junction bases unmatched: 10. Germline CDR1 is SGHTA and CDR2 is FQGNSA. CDR3 protein: CASSSLTSGAFKQYF. The CDR3 nucleotides read TGTGCCAGCAGCTCCTTGACTAGCGGGGCTTTTAAGCAGTACTTC. The variable domain in full, with the rest retrieved from reference TRBV7-2 and TRBJ2-7, is GAGVSQSPSNKVTEKGKDVELRCDPISGHTALYWYRQSLGQGLEFLIYFQGNSAPDKSGLPSDRFSAERTGGSVSTLTIQRTQQEDSAVYLCASSSLTSGAFKQYFGPGTRLTVT.

This clone was seen a single time. The gene calls are TRBV28 and TRBJ2-7; 8 bases agree with TRBD1. CDR1 and CDR2 (germline): MDHEN, SYDVKM. Trimming took 5 bases from V and 6 from J; bases not matched to a gene: 9. The CDR3 covers 14 residues. CDR3 DNA: TGTGCCAGCAGTGAGGGACAGGCCCCCTCCGAGCAGTACTTC. Residues: CASSEGQAPSEQYF. The full variable domain, its missing parts supplied by reference TRBV28 and TRBJ2-7, is DVKVTQSSRYLVKRTGEKVFLECVQDMDHENMFWYRQDPGLGLRLIYFSYDVKMKEKGDIPEGYSVSREKKERFSLILESASTNQTSMYLCASSEGQAPSEQYFGPGTRLTVT.

The rearrangement joins TRBV6-6 to TRBJ2-7, with TRBD1 matching over 11 bases. Germline loops: CDR1 MNHNY, CDR2 SVGAGI (reference sequence). This CDR3 is 13 amino acids long. After removal of 8 bases from V and 6 bases from J, the junction contained 6 bases not matched to a gene. Here the CDR3 reads CASGTGTGGEQYF. The DNA of the CDR3 is TGTGCCAGCGGAACCGGGACAGGGGGCGAGCAGTACTTC.

CDR3 sequence: CASSIGTGRYNEQFF. DNA for the CDR3: TGCGCCAGCAGCATCGGGACAGGGCGGTACAATGAGCAGTTCTTC. The chain employs TRBV5-1 and TRBJ2-1, with 9 bases that match TRBD1. After removal of 4 bases from V and 4 bases from J, the junction contained 6 bases not matched to a gene. The CDR3 extends over 15 amino acids. CDR1 and CDR2 (germline): SGHRS, YFSETQ.

The table lists this clone with a few counts. V is TRBV20-1 and J is TRBJ1-6, with D unresolved. CDR1 is DFQATT and CDR2 is SNEGSKA in the germline V gene (reference sequence). Trimming removed 3 bases at V and 0 bases at J, with 9 bases between. The CDR3 is made up of 15 amino acids. DNA for the CDR3: TGCAGTGCTAGTGACTTCTCCTCCTATAATTCACCCCTCCACTTT. Its protein is CSASDFSSYNSPLHF.

The CDR3 reads CASSLANDRDGYTF. The CDR3 DNA sequence: TGCGCCAGCAGCTTGGCTAATGACAGAGATGGCTACACCTTC. V and J are TRBV5-1 and TRBJ1-2; the D gene is possibly TRBD1 (5 bases). Germline V lookup: CDR1 SGHRS, CDR2 YFSETQ. The CDR3 covers 14 residues. V was pared by 0 bases and J by 6 bases, with 12 bases between.

This chain uses TRBV2 with TRBJ1-6; no definite D call. Germline CDR1 SNHLY, CDR2 FYNNEI. There are 14 residues in the CDR3. Deletions cut 7 bases from V and 0 bases from J, with 7 bases between. This chain's CDR3 is CASTGSSYNSPLHF. For the CDR3, the DNA is TGTGCCAGCACTGGTAGCTCCTATAATTCACCCCTCCACTTT.

The J gene is TRBJ1-3, the V gene TRBV11-2; no firm D call. CDR1 and CDR2 from the germline V gene are SGHAT and FQNNGV. V dropped 1 base and J dropped 2 bases, with 9 bases sitting between them. This CDR3 contains 15 residues. CDR3 protein: CASSLAGVTGNTIYF. CDR3 nucleotide sequence: TGTGCCAGCAGCTTAGCCGGGGTAACTGGAAACACCATATATTTT.

The genes are TRBV4-2 and TRBJ2-1; 7 bases line up with TRBD2. Per the germline V gene, CDR1 is LGHNA and CDR2 is YNFKEQ. This CDR3 contains 15 residues. V was pared by 1 base and J by 9 bases, with 9 bases of the junction left unmatched. CDR3 sequence: CASSQGVGIAGEQFF. CDR3 sequence (DNA): TGTGCCAGCAGCCAAGGGGTAGGAATAGCGGGTGAGCAGTTCTTC.

This rearrangement joins TRBV3-1 (or the pseudogene TRBV3-2) to TRBJ1-5, with D perhaps TRBD1 (5 bases). Deletions cut 2 bases from V and 5 bases from J, with 13 bases between. CDR1 and CDR2 (germline): LGHDT, YNNKEL (reference sequence). The length of the CDR3 is 15 residues. This chain's CDR3 is CASSQSFGGYQPQHF. DNA of the CDR3: TGTGCCAGCAGCCAAAGCTTCGGGGGATATCAGCCCCAGCATTTT.

This chain joins TRBV28 and TRBJ2-1, with 8 bases fitting TRBD1. Germline V CDR1 and CDR2: MDHEN, SYDVKM. The V gene end was trimmed by 6 bases and the J gene end by 2 bases; junction bases not matched to a gene: 6. This CDR3 has 15 amino acids. CDR3 amino acids: CASRLSGGPYNEQFF. The CDR3 DNA follows: TGTGCCAGCAGGCTATCAGGGGGCCCCTACAATGAGCAGTTCTTC.

This chain uses TRBV29-1 with TRBJ1-1; possible D gene TRBD1, 6 bases. There are 13 residues in the CDR3. The ends were cut back, 2 bases at V and 5 bases at J, with 12 bases in the middle. The germline CDR1 and CDR2 sequences are SQVTM and ANQGSEA. The CDR3 DNA sequence: TGCAGCGTTGAATCAGGGGCTGGGACTGAAGCTTTCTTT. Translation: CSVESGAGTEAFF.

In this sample, this clone turned up once. The CDR3 bases are TGCGCCAGCAGCAACGCCGGGGCTGGAAACACCATATATTTT. It encodes CASSNAGAGNTIYF. The chain couples TRBV5-1 to TRBJ1-3, with no clear D. Per the germline V gene, CDR1 is SGHRS and CDR2 is YFSETQ. Trimming cost V 4 bases and J 2 bases, with 10 bases left between them. The CDR3 has 14 amino acids.